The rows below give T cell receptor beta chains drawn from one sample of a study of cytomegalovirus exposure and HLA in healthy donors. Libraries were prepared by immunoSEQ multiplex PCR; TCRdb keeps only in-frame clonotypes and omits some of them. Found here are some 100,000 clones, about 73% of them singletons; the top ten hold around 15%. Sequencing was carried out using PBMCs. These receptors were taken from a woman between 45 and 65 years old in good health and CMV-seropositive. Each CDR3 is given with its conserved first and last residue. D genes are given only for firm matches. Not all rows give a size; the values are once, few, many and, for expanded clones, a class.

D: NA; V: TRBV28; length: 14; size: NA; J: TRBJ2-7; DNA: TGTGCCAGCAACGGGCAGGGTTGGGCCTACGAGCAGTACTTC; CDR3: CASNGQGWAYEQYF
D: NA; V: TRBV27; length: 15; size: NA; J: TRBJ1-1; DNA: TGTGCCAGCAGTCGGACGGGGGGTCGGAACACTGAAGCTTTCTTT; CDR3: CASSRTGGRNTEAFF
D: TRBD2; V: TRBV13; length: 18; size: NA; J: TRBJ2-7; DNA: TGTGCCAGCAGCCCTTCCCTCCTAGCGGGAAGTCTCTACTACGAGCAGTACTTC; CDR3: CASSPSLLAGSLYYEQYF
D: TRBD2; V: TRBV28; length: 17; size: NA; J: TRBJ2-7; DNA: TGTGCCAGCAGTTCTCGAATTAGCGGGAGGTGGTCCTACGAGCAGTACTTC; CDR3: CASSSRISGRWSYEQYF
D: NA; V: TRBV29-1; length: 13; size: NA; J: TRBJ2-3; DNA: TGCAGCACCAACAGGTCTCCCACAGATACGCAGTATTTT; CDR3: CSTNRSPTDTQYF
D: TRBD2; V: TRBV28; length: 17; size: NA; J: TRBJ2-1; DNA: TGTGCCAGCAGTTTACCCCTGGGCGGGAGGGCCTACAATGAGCAGTTCTTC; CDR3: CASSLPLGGRAYNEQFF
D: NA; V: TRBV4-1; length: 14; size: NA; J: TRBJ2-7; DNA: TGCGCCAGCAGCCGCTCAGGGAACGCCGACGAGCAGTACTTC; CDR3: CASSRSGNADEQYF
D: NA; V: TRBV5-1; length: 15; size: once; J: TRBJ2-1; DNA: TGCGCCACGAACCCACAGGGAAGCTCCTACAATGAGCAGTTCTTC; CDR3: CATNPQGSSYNEQFF
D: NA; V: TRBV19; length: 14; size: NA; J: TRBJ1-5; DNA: TGTGCCAGTAGTGCCGGGGGGAGGGACCAGCCCCAGCATTTT; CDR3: CASSAGGRDQPQHF
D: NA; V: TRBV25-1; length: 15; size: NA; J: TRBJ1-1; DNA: TGTGCCAGCAGTCCCGGTGAGAGAGTGTACACTGAAGCTTTCTTT; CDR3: CASSPGERVYTEAFF
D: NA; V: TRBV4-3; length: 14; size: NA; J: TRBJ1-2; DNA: TGCGCCAGCAGCCAAGTAGGGGACACCTATGGCTACACCTTC; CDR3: CASSQVGDTYGYTF
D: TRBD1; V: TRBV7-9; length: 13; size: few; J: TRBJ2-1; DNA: TGTGCCAGTCTTCAACAGGGGGGAAATGAGCAGTTCTTC; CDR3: CASLQQGGNEQFF